Each of the 14 T cell receptor beta chains below was sequenced from the same sample in a study of blood T cell repertoires in COVID-19 (TCRdb year 2020). Libraries were made using the immunoSEQ multiplex PCR assay. The table was pulled from immuneACCESS by TCRdb, which kept in-frame rearrangements only. Such tables lose some clones; where checked, under half of the loss comes from unresolved V genes, and the rest has no known cause. The sample includes about 200,000 clones, with 80% to 90% observed a single time. The ten largest clones capture approximately 8.2% of the sample. Source material: PBMCs or T cells enriched from blood (not recorded which). The receptors shown here come from a woman aged 18 to 35 who had recovered from COVID-19.

This sequence joins TRBV3-1 (or the pseudogene TRBV3-2) and TRBJ2-7; weak D call: TRBD1 (6 bases). Germline V lookup: CDR1 LGHDT, CDR2 YNNKEL (reference sequence). Trimming left V 5 bases short and J 1 base short, with 12 bases between. This CDR3 contains 14 residues. In DNA, the CDR3 is TGTGCCAGCAGCGAGCAGGGGTTTTCCTACGAGCAGTACTTC. Its protein product is CASSEQGFSYEQYF.

The CDR3 DNA reads TGTGCCAGCAGCCAAGACCGGGACAGCAATTCACCCCTCCACTTT. Its protein is CASSQDRDSNSPLHF. V usage is TRBV3-1 (or the pseudogene TRBV3-2) and J usage is TRBJ1-6; 7 positions match TRBD1. CDR3 length: 15 residues. Germline values: CDR1 LGHDT, CDR2 YNNKEL (reference sequence). Trimming took 0 bases from V and 7 from J; bases not matched to a gene: 3.

J is TRBJ1-1 and V is TRBV30; tentative D call: TRBD1 (5 bases). The CDR3 extends over 13 amino acids. Trimming shortened V by 2 bases and J by 4 bases, and 11 bases separated the two germline ends. The germline CDR1 and CDR2 sequences are GTSNPN and SVGIG (reference sequence). CDR3 DNA: TGTGCCTGGAGTATGCAGGGAATCACTGAAGCTTTCTTT. Its protein product is CAWSMQGITEAFF.

This clone came up once. The chain is built from TRBV5-4 and TRBJ2-5, with D unclear. Germline CDR1 is SGHNT and CDR2 is YYREEE (reference sequence). The V end lost 3 bases, the J end lost 5 bases, and 8 bases lay between the germline ends. This CDR3 is 12 amino acids long. DNA for the CDR3: TGTGCCAGCAGCTATGACTCCGAGACCCAGTACTTC. Encoded protein: CASSYDSETQYF.

The J gene is TRBJ1-2, the V gene TRBV12-3 or TRBV12-4, with 7 bases lining up with TRBD1. CDR3 length: 12 residues. V was clipped by 2 bases and J by 7 bases; unmatched bases: 1. The CDR3 here is CASSLPGGGYTF. The CDR3 nucleotides read TGTGCCAGCAGTTTACCAGGGGGTGGCTACACCTTC.

This chain joins TRBV28 and TRBJ1-2; 7 nucleotides match TRBD1. This CDR3 region has 13 residues. J gave up 4 bases and V 4 bases, and 3 bases lay outside the gene matches. CDR1 and CDR2 (germline): MDHEN, SYDVKM. The CDR3 sequence: CASSYGTVYGYTF. The CDR3 nucleotides read TGTGCCAGCAGTTACGGGACAGTCTATGGCTACACCTTC.

The genes are TRBV11-2 and TRBJ1-3; no firm D call. CDR1 and CDR2 (germline): SGHAT, FQNNGV. V was cut by 4 bases and J by 5 bases, with 9 bases left in between. CDR3 length equals 13 residues. CDR3: CASSSSPRNTIYF. CDR3 sequence (DNA): TGTGCCAGCAGCTCGAGCCCAAGAAACACCATATATTTT.

J is TRBJ1-2 and V is TRBV28; TRBD1 matches at 8 bases. Germline V gene data show CDR1 as MDHEN and CDR2 as SYDVKM. V shed 5 bases, J shed 6 bases, and the junction held 8 bases outside the gene matches. The CDR3 runs to 14 residues. CDR3 region: CASSDRGPLDGYTF. Here the CDR3 DNA reads TGTGCCAGCAGTGACAGGGGCCCCCTTGATGGCTACACCTTC.

This chain joins TRBV28 and TRBJ1-5; 7 bases line up with TRBD1. V gave up 4 bases and J gave up 3 bases; unmatched junction bases: 15. The CDR3 spans 18 residues. Per germline, CDR1 MDHEN and CDR2 SYDVKM. The chain's CDR3 is CASSSLFDRGQSNQPQHF. The CDR3 nucleotides are TGTGCCAGCAGTTCCTTATTCGACCGGGGACAGTCCAATCAGCCCCAGCATTTT. Combining the CDR3 with reference TRBV28 and TRBJ1-5 gives the whole variable domain DVKVTQSSRYLVKRTGEKVFLECVQDMDHENMFWYRQDPGLGLRLIYFSYDVKMKEKGDIPEGYSVSREKKERFSLILESASTNQTSMYLCASSSLFDRGQSNQPQHFGDGTRLSIL.

This rearrangement joins TRBV2 to TRBJ2-7; D gene uncertain. V was clipped by 6 bases and J by 3 bases, with 6 bases between them. This CDR3 is 11 amino acids long. CDR1 and CDR2 (germline): SNHLY, FYNNEI. The CDR3 DNA follows: TGTGCCAGCAGCCCGTTCTACGAGCAGTACTTC. This translates into CASSPFYEQYF.

This clone was seen only once. The CDR3: CASSLGDAAGAGYTF. DNA of the CDR3: TGCGCCAGCAGCTTGGGTGATGCCGCAGGGGCTGGCTACACCTTC. The V and J genes are TRBV5-1 and TRBJ1-2, with D perhaps matching TRBD1 (6 bases). The CDR3 runs 15 residues. Germline CDR1 SGHRS, CDR2 YFSETQ. With 0 bases removed from V and 7 bases from J, the gap between germline ends came to 16 bases.

The V gene is TRBV7-9, the J gene TRBJ1-5; D possibly corresponds to TRBD1 (6 bases). Trimming took off 1 base at V and 7 bases at J, with 8 bases between the two ends. The V gene's germline CDR1 is SEHNR and CDR2 FQNEAQ (reference sequence). The CDR3 totals 13 residues. The CDR3 sequence is CASSLVGGQPQHF. Here the CDR3 DNA reads TGTGCCAGCAGCTTAGTTGGGGGCCAGCCCCAGCATTTT.

The genes are TRBV15 and TRBJ2-5; TRBD1 is a possible D gene (5 bases). This CDR3 has 16 amino acids. V lost 0 bases and J lost 5, with 16 bases in between. Germline V CDR1 and CDR2: LNHNV, YYDKDF (reference sequence). The CDR3 is CATSRDRRVGPETQYF. CDR3 in DNA: TGTGCCACCAGCAGAGATCGCAGGGTGGGGCCGGAGACCCAGTACTTC.

The chain carries TRBV29-1 and TRBJ2-7; TRBD1 agrees at 11 bases. The V and J ends lost 3 bases and 2 bases, in that order; junction bases with no gene match: 0. The CDR3 sequence is 13 residues long. Looked up from germline, CDR1 is SQVTM and CDR2 is ANQGSEA. CDR3 residues: CSVEGQGAYEQYF. Written as DNA, the CDR3 is TGCAGCGTTGAGGGACAGGGGGCCTACGAGCAGTACTTC.